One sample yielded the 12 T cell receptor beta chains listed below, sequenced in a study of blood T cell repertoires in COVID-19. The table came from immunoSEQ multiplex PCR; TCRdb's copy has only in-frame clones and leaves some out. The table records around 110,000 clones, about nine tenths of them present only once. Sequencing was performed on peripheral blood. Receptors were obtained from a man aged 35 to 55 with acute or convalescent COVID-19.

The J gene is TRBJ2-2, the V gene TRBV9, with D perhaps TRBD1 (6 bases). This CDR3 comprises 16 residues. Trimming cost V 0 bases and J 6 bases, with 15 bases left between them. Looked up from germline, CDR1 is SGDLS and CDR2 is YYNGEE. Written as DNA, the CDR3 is TGTGCCAGCAGCGTAGTTGTCAACAGGGCGGCCGGGGAGCTGTTTTTT. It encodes CASSVVVNRAAGELFF.

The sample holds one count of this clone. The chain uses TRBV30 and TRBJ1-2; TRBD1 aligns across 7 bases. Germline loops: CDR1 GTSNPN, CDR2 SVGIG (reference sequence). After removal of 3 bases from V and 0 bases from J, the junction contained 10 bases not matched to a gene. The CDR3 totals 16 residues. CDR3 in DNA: TGTGCCTGGAGGCCTGTAGACAGGGTGTCTAACTATGGCTACACCTTC. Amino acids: CAWRPVDRVSNYGYTF.

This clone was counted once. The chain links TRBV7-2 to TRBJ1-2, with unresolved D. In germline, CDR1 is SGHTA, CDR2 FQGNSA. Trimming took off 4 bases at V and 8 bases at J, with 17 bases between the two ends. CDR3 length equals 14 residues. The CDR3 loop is CASSSPGRPGGYTF. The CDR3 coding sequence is TGTGCCAGCAGCTCTCCGGGGAGGCCGGGGGGCTACACCTTC.

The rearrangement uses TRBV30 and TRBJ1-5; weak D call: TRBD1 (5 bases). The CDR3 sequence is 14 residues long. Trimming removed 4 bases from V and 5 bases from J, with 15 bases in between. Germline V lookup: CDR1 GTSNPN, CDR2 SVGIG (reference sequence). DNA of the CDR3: TGTGCCTGGACCCCTCGGGGGGGAGATCAGCCCCAGCATTTT. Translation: CAWTPRGGDQPQHF.

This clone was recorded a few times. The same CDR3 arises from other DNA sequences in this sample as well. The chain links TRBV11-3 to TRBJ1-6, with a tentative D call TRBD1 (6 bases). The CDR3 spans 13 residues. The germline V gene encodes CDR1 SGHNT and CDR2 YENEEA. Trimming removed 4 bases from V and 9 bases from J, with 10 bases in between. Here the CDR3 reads CASSSTGSSPLHF. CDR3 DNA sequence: TGTGCCAGCAGCTCTACAGGGAGTTCACCCCTCCACTTT. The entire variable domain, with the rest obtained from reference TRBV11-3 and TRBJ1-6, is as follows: EAGVVQSPRYKIIEKKQPVAFWCNPISGHNTLYWYLQNLGQGPELLIRYENEEAVDDSQLPKDRFSAERLKGVDSTLKIQPAELGDSAVYLCASSSTGSSPLHFGNGTRLTVT.

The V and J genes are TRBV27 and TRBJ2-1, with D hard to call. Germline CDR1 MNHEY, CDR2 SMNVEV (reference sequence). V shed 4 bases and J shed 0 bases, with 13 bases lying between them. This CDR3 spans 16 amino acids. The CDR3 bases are TGTGCCAGCAGTTATGGAGCCCGAAGCTCCTACAATGAGCAGTTCTTC. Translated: CASSYGARSSYNEQFF.

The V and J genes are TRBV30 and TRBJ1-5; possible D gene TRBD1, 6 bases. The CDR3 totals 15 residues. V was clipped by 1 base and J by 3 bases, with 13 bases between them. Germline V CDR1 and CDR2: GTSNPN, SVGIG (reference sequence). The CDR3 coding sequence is TGTGCCTGGAGTGGTTTGGGGGCCTTCAATCAGCCCCAGCATTTT. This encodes CAWSGLGAFNQPQHF.

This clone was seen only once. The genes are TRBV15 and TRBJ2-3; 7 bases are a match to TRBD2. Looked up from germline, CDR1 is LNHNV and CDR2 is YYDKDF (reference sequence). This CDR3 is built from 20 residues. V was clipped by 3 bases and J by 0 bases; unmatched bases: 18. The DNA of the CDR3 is TGTGCCACCAGCAGTCTCCCTCCTACCCTAGCGGCGCCCAGCACAGATACGCAGTATTTT. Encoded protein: CATSSLPPTLAAPSTDTQYF. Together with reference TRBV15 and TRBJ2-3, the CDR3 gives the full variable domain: DAMVIQNPRYQVTQFGKPVTLSCSQTLNHNVMYWYQQKSSQAPKLLFHYYDKDFNNEADTPDNFQSRRPNTSFCFLDIRSPGLGDTAMYLCATSSLPPTLAAPSTDTQYFGPGTRLTVL.

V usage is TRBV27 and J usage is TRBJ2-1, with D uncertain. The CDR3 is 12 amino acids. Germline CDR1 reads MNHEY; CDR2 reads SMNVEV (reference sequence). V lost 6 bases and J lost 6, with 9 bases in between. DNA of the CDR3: TGTGCCAGCAGCCCGAGGCGCAATGAGCAGTTCTTC. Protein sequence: CASSPRRNEQFF.

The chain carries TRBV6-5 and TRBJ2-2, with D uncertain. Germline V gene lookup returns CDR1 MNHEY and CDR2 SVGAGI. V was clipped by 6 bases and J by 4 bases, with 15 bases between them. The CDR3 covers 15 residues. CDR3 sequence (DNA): TGTGCCAGCAGCTATGCCGTATACCGCACCGGGGAGCTGTTTTTT. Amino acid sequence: CASSYAVYRTGELFF.

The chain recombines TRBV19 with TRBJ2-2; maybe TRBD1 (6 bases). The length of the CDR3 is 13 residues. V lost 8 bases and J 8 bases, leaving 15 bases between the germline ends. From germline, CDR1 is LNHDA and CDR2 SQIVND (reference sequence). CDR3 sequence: CASWLGAGGELFF. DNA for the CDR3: TGTGCCAGTTGGTTGGGGGCCGGGGGGGAGCTGTTTTTT.

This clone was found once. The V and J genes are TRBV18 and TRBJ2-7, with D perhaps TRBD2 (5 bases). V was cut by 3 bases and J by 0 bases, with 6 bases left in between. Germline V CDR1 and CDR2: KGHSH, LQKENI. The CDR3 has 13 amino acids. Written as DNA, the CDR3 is TGTGCCAGCTCACCGGGGAGCTCCTACGAGCAGTACTTC. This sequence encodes CASSPGSSYEQYF.